This T cell receptor (beta chain) is from a study of OX40 agonist ivuxolimab in advanced cancers. Turning to the overall study: Ivuxolimab was an agonistic, fully human IgG2 monoclonal antibody directed against OX40 (CD134), a costimulatory receptor. Intravenous ivuxolimab was administered to patients every 2 weeks at six dose levels: 0.01, 0.1, 0.3, 1.5, 3 and 10 mg/kg. Of the approximately 54 patients in dose escalation, about 20 had hepatocellular carcinoma, about 15 had melanoma, 9 had renal cell carcinoma and 9 had head and neck cancer. A male proportion of 82.7% and a mean age of 60 years, ranging from roughly 23 to 90, were recorded for the dose-escalation cohort. Prior anti-PD-1, anti-PD-L1 or anti-CTLA-4 therapy was permitted, and approximately 40% of dose-escalation patients had received checkpoint inhibitors. Partial responses were achieved by three dose-escalation patients, of whom one had hepatocellular carcinoma and two had cutaneous melanoma. Peripheral TCRbeta sequencing aimed to test whether ivuxolimab altered TCR sequence diversity and caused clonal T-cell expansion. The paper describes the monotherapy dose-escalation part (N ≈ 49 patients) of the phase I trial of ivuxolimab. Broader findings and caveats from the paper: In partial responders in the 0.1-3.0 mg/kg groups, normalized peripheral clonal expansion was found to be among the lowest, especially among CD8+ T cells. At doses of 0.1 to 3.0 mg/kg, clonal expansion of both CD4+ and CD8+ blood T cells was observed from baseline to week 6. After ivuxolimab, more expanded clones were found on average in CD8+ T cells than in CD4+ T cells. Low levels of normalized T-cell clonal expansion were also shown by some nonresponding patients. The antigen specificity of the peripheral T cells that underwent clonal expansion was not determined.

Comment on this clone: Its specific antigen is unknown. No per-base quality is available; no much larger clone lies one base away.

The trial excluded patients who had a history of autoimmune disease or were on systemic immunosuppression. In every dose cohort, peripheral blood was drawn for TCR sequencing at baseline, cycle 4 day 1, and cycle 7 day 1. Samples were obtained from an open-label, multicenter, first-in-human phase I dose-escalation trial of ivuxolimab. Adults with locally advanced or metastatic melanoma, renal cell, hepatocellular, or head and neck squamous cell carcinoma were enrolled in the trial. Before TCR sequencing, CD4+ and CD8+ T cells were separately sorted from peripheral blood. Measured from the cysteine to the phenylalanine, the CDR3 is 13 residues long. Of the read, only the CDR3 DNA is kept; its 39 bases are in frame from base 1. The V and J ends are trimmed by 0 bases and 7 bases, leaving 6 bases between them. CDR1 and CDR2 were assigned from the germline V gene as LGHNT and FRNRAP. Genomic DNA was isolated from the sorted cells so that the TCRbeta CDR3 region could be sequenced. The immunoSEQ Assay was used for sequencing of TCRbeta CDR3 regions. TCRdb mirrors the immuneACCESS table, restricted to in-frame sequences. Some clones are absent from its copies; in checked studies, under half trace to an unresolved V gene, and the reason for the others is unknown. The sample contains more than 60,000 clones, over 75% of them found a single time. The top ten constitute under 0.75% of the sample.

The chain joins TRBV12-5 to TRBJ2-2, with TRBD1 as a weak D call on 5 bases. This sequence was found in an adult with an advanced solid tumor such as melanoma, head and neck, liver or kidney cancer. The specimen was CD4+ or CD8+ T cells sorted from blood, collected in a trial of the OX40 agonist ivuxolimab. The CDR3 protein sequence reads: CASGLVGRGELFF. The sequenced DNA: TGTGCTAGTGGTTTGGTGGGGCGCGGGGAGCTGTTTTTT.